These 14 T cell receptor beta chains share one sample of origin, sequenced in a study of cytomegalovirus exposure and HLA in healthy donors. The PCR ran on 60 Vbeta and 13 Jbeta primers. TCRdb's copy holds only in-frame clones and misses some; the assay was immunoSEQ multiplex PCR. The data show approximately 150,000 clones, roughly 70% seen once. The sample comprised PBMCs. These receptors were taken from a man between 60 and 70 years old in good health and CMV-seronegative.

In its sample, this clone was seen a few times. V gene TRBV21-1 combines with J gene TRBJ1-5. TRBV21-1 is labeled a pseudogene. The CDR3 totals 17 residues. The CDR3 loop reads CASSTSRSSNSNQPQHF. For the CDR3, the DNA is TGTGCCAGCAGCACCTCCCGTAGCAGCAATAGCAATCAGCCCCAGCATTTT.

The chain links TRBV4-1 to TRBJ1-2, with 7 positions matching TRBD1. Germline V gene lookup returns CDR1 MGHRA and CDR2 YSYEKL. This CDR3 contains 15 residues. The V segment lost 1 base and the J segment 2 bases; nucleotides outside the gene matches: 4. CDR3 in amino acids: CASSQVLGGNYGYTF. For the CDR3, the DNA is TGCGCCAGCAGCCAAGTCTTAGGGGGCAACTATGGCTACACCTTC.

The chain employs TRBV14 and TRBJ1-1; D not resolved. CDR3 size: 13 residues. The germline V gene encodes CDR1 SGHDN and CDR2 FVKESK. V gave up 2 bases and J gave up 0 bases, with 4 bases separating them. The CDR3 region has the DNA TGTGCCAGCAGCCAATACATGAACACTGAAGCTTTCTTT. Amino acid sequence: CASSQYMNTEAFF.

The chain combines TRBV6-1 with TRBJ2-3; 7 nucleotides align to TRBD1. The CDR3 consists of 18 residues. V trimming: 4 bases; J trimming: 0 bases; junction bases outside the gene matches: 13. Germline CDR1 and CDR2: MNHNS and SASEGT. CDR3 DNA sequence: TGTGCCAGCAGTGCAGCCCCGGCCTGGACAGGAAGCACAGATACGCAGTATTTT. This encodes CASSAAPAWTGSTDTQYF.

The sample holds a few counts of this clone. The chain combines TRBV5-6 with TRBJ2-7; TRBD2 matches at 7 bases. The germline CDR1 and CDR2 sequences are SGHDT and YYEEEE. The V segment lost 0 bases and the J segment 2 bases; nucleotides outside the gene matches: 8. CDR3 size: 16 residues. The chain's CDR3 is CASSLAGGWGTYEQYF. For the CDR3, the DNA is TGTGCCAGCAGCTTGGCCGGGGGGTGGGGAACCTACGAGCAGTACTTC.

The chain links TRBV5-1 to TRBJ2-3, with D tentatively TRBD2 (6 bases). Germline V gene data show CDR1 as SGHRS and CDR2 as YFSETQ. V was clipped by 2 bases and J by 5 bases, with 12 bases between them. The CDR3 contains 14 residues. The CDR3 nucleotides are TGCGCCAGCAGCTTCGGGACTCTCGGAGATACGCAGTATTTT. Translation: CASSFGTLGDTQYF.

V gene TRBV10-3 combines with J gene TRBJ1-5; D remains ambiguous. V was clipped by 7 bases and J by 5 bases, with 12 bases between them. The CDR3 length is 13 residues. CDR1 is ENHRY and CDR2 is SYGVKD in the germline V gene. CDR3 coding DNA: TGTGCCATCAACGGATATCGGGATCAGCCCCAGCATTTT. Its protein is CAINGYRDQPQHF.

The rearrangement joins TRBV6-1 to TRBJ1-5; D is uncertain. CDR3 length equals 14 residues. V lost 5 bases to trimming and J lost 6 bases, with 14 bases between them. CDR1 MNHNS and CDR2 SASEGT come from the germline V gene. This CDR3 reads CASSRGSFGQPQHF. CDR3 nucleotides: TGTGCCAGCAGTAGAGGGAGTTTTGGTCAGCCCCAGCATTTT.

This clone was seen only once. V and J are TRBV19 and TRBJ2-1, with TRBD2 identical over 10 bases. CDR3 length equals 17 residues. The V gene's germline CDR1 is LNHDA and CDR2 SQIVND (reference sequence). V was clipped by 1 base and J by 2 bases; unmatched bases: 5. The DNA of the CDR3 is TGTGCCAGTAGTATAGGGAGCGGGAGGGCTACCTACAATGAGCAGTTCTTC. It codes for CASSIGSGRATYNEQFF. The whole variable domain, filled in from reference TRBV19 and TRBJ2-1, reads DGGITQSPKYLFRKEGQNVTLSCEQNLNHDAMYWYRQDPGQGLRLIYYSQIVNDFQKGDIAEGYSVSREKKESFPLTVTSAQKNPTAFYLCASSIGSGRATYNEQFFGPGTRLTVL.

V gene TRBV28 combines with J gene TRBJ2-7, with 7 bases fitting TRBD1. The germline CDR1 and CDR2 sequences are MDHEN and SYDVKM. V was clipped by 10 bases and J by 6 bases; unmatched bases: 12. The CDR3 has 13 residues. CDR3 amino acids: CATLTGTSREQYF. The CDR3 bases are TGTGCCACCTTGACAGGGACGAGTCGCGAGCAGTACTTC.

The CDR3, as DNA: TGTGCCAGCAGCCCTGCCGGGACTAGCGGTACAGAGACCCAGTACTTC. Residues: CASSPAGTSGTETQYF. The chain carries TRBV4-2 and TRBJ2-5; TRBD2 agrees at 11 bases. V lost 4 bases to trimming and J lost 4 bases; unmatched junction nucleotides: 8. This CDR3 contains 16 residues. Germline V lookup: CDR1 LGHNA, CDR2 YNFKEQ.

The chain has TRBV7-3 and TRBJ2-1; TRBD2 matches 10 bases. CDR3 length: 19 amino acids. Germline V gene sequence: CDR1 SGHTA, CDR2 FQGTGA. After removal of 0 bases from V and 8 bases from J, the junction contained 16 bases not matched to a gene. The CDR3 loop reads CASSLTSAAAGGPMDEQFF. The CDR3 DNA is TGTGCCAGCAGCTTAACGTCGGCTGCAGCGGGAGGGCCTATGGATGAGCAGTTCTTC.

The CDR3 DNA sequence: TGTGCCAGCAGCTTGGACGCCAGGGTTTTCACTGAAGCTTTCTTT. It codes for CASSLDARVFTEAFF. The rearrangement uses TRBV5-8 and TRBJ1-1, with D perhaps TRBD1 (5 bases). Trimming removed 0 bases at V and 4 bases at J, with 13 bases between. The CDR3 is 15 amino acids. Germline V gene data show CDR1 as SGHTS and CDR2 as YDEGEE.

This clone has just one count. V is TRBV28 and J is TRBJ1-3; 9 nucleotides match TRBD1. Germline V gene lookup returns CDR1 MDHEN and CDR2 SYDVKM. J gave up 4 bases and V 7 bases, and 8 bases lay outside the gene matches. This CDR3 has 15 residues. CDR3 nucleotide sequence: TGTGCCAGCAACTCACAGGGGGCGTGGGGAAACACCATATATTTT. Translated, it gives CASNSQGAWGNTIYF. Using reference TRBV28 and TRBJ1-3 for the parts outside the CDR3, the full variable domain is DVKVTQSSRYLVKRTGEKVFLECVQDMDHENMFWYRQDPGLGLRLIYFSYDVKMKEKGDIPEGYSVSREKKERFSLILESASTNQTSMYLCASNSQGAWGNTIYFGEGSWLTVV.